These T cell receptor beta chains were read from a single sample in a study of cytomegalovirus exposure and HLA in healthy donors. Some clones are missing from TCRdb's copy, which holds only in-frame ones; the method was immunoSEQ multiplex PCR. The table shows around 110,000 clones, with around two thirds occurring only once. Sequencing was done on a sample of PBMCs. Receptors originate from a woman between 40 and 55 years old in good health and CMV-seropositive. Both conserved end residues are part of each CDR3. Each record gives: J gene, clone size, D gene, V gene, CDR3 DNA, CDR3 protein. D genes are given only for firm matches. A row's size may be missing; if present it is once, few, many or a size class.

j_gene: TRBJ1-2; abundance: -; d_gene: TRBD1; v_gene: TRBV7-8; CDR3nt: TGTGCCAGCAGCTTGGACAGGGGCTATGGCTACACCTTC; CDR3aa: CASSLDRGYGYTF
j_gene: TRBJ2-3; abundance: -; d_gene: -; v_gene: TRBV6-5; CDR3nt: TGTGCCAGCAGACCGGGACTCTACACAGATACGCAGTATTTT; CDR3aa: CASRPGLYTDTQYF
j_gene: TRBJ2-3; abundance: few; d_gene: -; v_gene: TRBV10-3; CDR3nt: TGTGCCATCAGTGGGACTGCCCCAGATACGCAGTATTTT; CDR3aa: CAISGTAPDTQYF
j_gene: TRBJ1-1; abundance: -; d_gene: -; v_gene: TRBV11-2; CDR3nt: TGTGCCAGCAGCTTGGTGGGGGCCCCGAACACTGAAGCTTTCTTT; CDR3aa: CASSLVGAPNTEAFF
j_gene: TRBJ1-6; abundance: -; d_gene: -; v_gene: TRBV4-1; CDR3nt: TGCGCCAGCAGCCAAAACTTCGCCTATAATTCACCCCTCCACTTT; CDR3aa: CASSQNFAYNSPLHF
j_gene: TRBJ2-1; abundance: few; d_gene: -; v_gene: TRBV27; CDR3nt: TGTGCCAGCAGCAAACACCACAATGAGCAGTTCTTC; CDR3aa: CASSKHHNEQFF
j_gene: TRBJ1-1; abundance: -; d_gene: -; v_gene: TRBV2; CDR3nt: TGTGCCAGCAGTGACGGTGTCGGTTACACTGAAGCTTTCTTT; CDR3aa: CASSDGVGYTEAFF
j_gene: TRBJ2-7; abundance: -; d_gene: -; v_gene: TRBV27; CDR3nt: TGTGCCAGCAGTACGACAGAGATGCGCTCCTACGAGCAGTACTTC; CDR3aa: CASSTTEMRSYEQYF
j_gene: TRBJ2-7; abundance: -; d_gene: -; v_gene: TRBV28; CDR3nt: TGTGCCAGCTTGACGGAGGGGGCGCCTTGGGAGCAGTACTTC; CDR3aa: CASLTEGAPWEQYF
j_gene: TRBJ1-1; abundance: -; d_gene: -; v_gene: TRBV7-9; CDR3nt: TGTGCCAGCAGGGAAGGGGGAAGCGTGAACACTGAAGCTTTCTTT; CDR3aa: CASREGGSVNTEAFF
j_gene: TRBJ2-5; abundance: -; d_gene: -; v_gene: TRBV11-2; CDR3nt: TGTGCCAGCAGCAGCGACGAGGCGACCCGGCACCAGTACTTC; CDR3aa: CASSSDEATRHQYF
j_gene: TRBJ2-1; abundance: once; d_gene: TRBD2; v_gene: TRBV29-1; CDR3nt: TGCAGCGTAGATGGACTAGCGGGTGCCTACAATGAGCAGTTCTTC; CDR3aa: CSVDGLAGAYNEQFF
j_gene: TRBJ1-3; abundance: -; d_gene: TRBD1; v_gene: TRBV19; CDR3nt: TGTGCCAGTAGTCTGGACAGGGTATTGGGAAACACCATATATTTT; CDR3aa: CASSLDRVLGNTIYF
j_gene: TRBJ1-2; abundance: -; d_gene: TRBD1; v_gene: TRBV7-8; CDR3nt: TGTGCCAGCAGCTGGACAGGGCGCGAAGATGGCTACACCTTC; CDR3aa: CASSWTGREDGYTF
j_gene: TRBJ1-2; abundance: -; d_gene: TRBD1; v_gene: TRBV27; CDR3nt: TGTGCCAGCAGTTCGGCCGACAGGGCCTTCTATGGCTACACCTTC; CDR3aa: CASSSADRAFYGYTF
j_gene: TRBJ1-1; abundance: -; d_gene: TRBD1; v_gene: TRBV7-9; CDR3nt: TGTGCCAGCAGTCCCAGGGCCTGGACAGGGGAGTTATTGGCTTTCTTT; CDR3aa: CASSPRAWTGELLAFF
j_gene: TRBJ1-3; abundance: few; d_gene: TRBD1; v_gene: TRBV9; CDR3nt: TGTGCCAGCAAGTCAGGGGGAGCTGGAAACACCATATATTTT; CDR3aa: CASKSGGAGNTIYF
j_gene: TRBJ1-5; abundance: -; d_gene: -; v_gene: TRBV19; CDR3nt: TGTGCCAGTAGTTCCCGTGACAGATTCTATCAGCCCCAGCATTTT; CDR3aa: CASSSRDRFYQPQHF
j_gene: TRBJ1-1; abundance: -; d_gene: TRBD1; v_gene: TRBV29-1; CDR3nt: TGCAGCGTTTTGGGACAGGGAAGCACTGAAGCTTTCTTT; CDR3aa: CSVLGQGSTEAFF
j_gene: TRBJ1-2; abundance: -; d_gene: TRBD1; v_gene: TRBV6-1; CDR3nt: TGTGCCAGCAGTAAGATGACAGGGGACTATGGCTACACCTTC; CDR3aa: CASSKMTGDYGYTF
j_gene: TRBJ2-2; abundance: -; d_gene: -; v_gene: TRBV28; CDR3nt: TGTGCCAGCAGTTCTTCCCTACAGGGAGCGAGGGGCACCGGGGAGCTGTTTTTT; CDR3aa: CASSSSLQGARGTGELFF
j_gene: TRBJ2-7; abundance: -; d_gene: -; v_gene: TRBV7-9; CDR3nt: TGTGCCAGCAGCCCCTCGGGGCCAATGGAGGGGGAGCAGTACTTC; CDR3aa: CASSPSGPMEGEQYF
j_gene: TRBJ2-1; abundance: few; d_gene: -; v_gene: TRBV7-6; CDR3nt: TGTGCCAGCACCGTCAATGTTGGAGGTGAGCAGTTCTTC; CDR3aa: CASTVNVGGEQFF
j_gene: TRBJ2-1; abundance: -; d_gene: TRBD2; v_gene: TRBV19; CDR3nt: TGTGCCAGTAGCCGAGCCGGGACTAGCGGGATGTATGAGCAGTTCTTC; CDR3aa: CASSRAGTSGMYEQFF
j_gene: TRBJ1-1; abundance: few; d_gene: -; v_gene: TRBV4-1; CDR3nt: TGCGCCAGCAGCCGACAAAAGACCTCTCTAGGACAGAACTCTGAAGCTTTCTTT; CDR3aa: CASSRQKTSLGQNSEAFF
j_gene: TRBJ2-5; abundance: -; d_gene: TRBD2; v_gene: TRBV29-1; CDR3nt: TGCAGCGTGGGTGGGACTAGCGGGATTAGAGGATTACAAGAGACCCAGTACTTC; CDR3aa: CSVGGTSGIRGLQETQYF
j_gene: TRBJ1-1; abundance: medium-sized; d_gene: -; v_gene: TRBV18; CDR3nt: TGTGCCAGCTCACCATCACAGGAGAACACTGAAGCTTTCTTT; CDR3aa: CASSPSQENTEAFF
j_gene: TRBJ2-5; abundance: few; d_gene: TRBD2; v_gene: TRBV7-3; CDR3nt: TGTGCCAGCAGCCTTGGGCTAGCGGAAGAGACCCAGTACTTC; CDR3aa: CASSLGLAEETQYF
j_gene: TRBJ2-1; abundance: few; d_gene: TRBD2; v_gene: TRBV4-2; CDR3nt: TGTGCCAGCAGCCAAGATAAGCTCCTAGCGGGGTACAATGAGCAGTTCTTC; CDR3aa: CASSQDKLLAGYNEQFF
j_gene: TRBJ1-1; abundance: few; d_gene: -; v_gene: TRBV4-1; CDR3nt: TGCGCCAGCAGCCAGACAGCCAACACTGAAGCTTTCTTT; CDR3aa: CASSQTANTEAFF
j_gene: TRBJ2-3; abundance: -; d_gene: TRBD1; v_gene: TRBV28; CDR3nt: TGTGCCAGCAGGCGCACAGGGGGCGACACAGATACGCAGTATTTT; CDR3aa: CASRRTGGDTDTQYF
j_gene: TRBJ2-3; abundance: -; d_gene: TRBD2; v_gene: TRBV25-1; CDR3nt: TGTGCCAGCAGTGATCGAGATAGCGGGAGGAAGACAGATACGCAGTATTTT; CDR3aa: CASSDRDSGRKTDTQYF
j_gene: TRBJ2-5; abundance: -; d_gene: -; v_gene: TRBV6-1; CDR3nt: TGTGCCAGCAGACTAACCAGGGTTCGGGAGACCCAGTACTTC; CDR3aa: CASRLTRVRETQYF
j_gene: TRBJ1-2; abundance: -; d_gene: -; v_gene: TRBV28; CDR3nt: TGTGCCAGCAGTTTAACTGATGGCTACACCTTC; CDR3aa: CASSLTDGYTF
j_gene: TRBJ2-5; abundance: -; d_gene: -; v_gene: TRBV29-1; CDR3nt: TGCAGCGTTGAAGTGCGGGGATCGCGAGAGACCCAGTACTTC; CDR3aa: CSVEVRGSRETQYF
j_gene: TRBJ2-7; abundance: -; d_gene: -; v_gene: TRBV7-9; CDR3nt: TGTGCCAGCAGCACGGGATTCTCCCCCTACGAGCAGTACTTC; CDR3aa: CASSTGFSPYEQYF
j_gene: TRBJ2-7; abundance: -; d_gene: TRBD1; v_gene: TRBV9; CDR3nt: TGTGCCAGCAGCCCCAGACAGGGCTACGAGCAGTACTTC; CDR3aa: CASSPRQGYEQYF
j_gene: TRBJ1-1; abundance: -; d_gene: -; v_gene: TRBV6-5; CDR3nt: TGTGCCAGCAGTGAAACAGATCGGTCCACTGAAGCTTTCTTT; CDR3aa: CASSETDRSTEAFF
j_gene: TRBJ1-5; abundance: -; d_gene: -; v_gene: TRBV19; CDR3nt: TGTGCCAGTAGCCGACAGGTCAATCAGCCCCAGCATTTT; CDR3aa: CASSRQVNQPQHF
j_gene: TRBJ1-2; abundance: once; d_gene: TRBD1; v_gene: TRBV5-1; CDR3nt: TGCGCCAGCAGCATGGACAGGGGAAACTATGGCTACACCTTC; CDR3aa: CASSMDRGNYGYTF
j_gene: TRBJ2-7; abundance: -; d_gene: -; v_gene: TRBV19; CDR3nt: TGTGCCAGTAGTATAGGTGTGGGAGAGCATTACGAGCAGTACTTC; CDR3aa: CASSIGVGEHYEQYF
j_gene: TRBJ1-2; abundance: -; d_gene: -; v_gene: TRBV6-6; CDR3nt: TGTGCCAGCAGTAAGACACCTGCTGATGGCTACACCTTC; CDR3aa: CASSKTPADGYTF
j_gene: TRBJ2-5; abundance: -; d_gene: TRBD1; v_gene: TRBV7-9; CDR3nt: TGTGCCAGCAGCCCCCCGCGGGCAGGGGGATTGGAGACCCAGTACTTC; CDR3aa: CASSPPRAGGLETQYF
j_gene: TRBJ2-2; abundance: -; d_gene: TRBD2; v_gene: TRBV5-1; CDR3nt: TGCGCCAGCAGCCTCGGACTAGCGGGAGACACCGGGGAGCTGTTTTTT; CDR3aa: CASSLGLAGDTGELFF
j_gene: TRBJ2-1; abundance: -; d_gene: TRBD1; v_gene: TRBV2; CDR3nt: TGTGCCATGGGACAGTTAACTGGTGAGCAGTTCTTC; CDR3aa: CAMGQLTGEQFF
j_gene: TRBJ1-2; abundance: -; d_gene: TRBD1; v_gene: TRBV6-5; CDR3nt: TGTGCCAGCTTCCCGGGGACAGGGGTGGGAGGCTACACCTTC; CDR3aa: CASFPGTGVGGYTF
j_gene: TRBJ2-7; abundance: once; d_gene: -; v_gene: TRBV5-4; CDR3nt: TGTGCCAGCAGCTTGGATAGTGCAGGGTTTGGCGAGCAGTACTTC; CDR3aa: CASSLDSAGFGEQYF
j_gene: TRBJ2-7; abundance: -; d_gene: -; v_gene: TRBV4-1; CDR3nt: TGCGCCAGCAGCCAAGATTCAGGGTACTACGAGCAGTACTTC; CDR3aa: CASSQDSGYYEQYF
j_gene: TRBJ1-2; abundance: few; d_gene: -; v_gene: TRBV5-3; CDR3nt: TGTGCCAGAAGCTTGGTTACTCCTATCCCTGTTGTGCGGTATGGCTACACCTTC; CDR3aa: CARSLVTPIPVVRYGYTF
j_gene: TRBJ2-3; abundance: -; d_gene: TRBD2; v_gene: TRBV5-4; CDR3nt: TGTGCCAGCAGCTTGGATCTAGCGGATACAGATACGCAGTATTTT; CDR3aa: CASSLDLADTDTQYF
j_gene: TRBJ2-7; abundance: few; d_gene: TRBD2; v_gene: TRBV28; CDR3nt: TGTGCCAGCAGTTTATATAGCGGGAGGCCCTCAGGAACCTACGAGCAGTACTTC; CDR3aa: CASSLYSGRPSGTYEQYF
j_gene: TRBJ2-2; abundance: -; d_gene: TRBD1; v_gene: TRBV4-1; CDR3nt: TGCGCCAGCAGCCCCCCGGGACAGGGTGAAACCGGGGAGCTGTTTTTT; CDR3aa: CASSPPGQGETGELFF
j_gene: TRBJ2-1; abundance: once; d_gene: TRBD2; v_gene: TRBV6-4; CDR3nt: TGTGCCAGCAGTGCCCCGGGAGGTAGCGGGAGCATTGGTGAGCAGTTCTTC; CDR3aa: CASSAPGGSGSIGEQFF
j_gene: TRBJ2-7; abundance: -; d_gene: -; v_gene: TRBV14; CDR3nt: TGTGCCAGCAGCCCCCTGGACAGATACGAGCAGTACTTC; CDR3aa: CASSPLDRYEQYF
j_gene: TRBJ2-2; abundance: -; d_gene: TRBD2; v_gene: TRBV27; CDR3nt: TGTGCCAGCAGTCCCTCCGGGACTAGCGGGAGATTAGGGGAGCTGTTTTTT; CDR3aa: CASSPSGTSGRLGELFF